The source of this TCR beta chain is a study of cytomegalovirus exposure and HLA in healthy donors. Study conclusions and caveats: Rarity characterized most TCR sequences, yet some public TCRs appeared in many donors. High specificity and sensitivity for cytomegalovirus status were reported for the classifier. Presence/absence analysis assumed near-uniform sequencing depth across donors.

13 Jbeta primers and 60 Vbeta primers were used for the PCR. Profiled with immunoSEQ multiplex PCR; TCRdb holds only in-frame clones, not every one. This table has about 160,000 clones, 70% to 90% appearing once. In the case of this clone: Its target is not known.

V shed 7 bases and J shed 3 bases, with 10 bases lying between them. There are 13 residues in the CDR3. Germline CDR1 and CDR2: LNHDA and SQIVND (reference sequence). Source material: PBMCs. The TCR sequence derives from a woman younger than 35 in good health and CMV-seronegative. The chain couples TRBV19 to TRBJ1-5; D is unresolved. The CDR3 DNA sequence: TGTGCCAGTATCGGCAGGAACAATCAGCCCCAGCATTTT. Its translation: CASIGRNNQPQHF. Using reference TRBV19 and TRBJ1-5 for the parts outside the CDR3, the full variable domain is DGGITQSPKYLFRKEGQNVTLSCEQNLNHDAMYWYRQDPGQGLRLIYYSQIVNDFQKGDIAEGYSVSREKKESFPLTVTSAQKNPTAFYLCASIGRNNQPQHFGDGTRLSIL.